Each of the 17 T cell receptor beta chains below was sequenced from the same sample in a study of low-dose radiotherapy and immunotherapy resistance in tumors. Gene-specific TRAV and TRBV primers were used for first-strand cDNA, covering alpha and beta chains. With a constant-region primer and a V-primer adapter, TCRs were subjected to approximately 21 PCR cycles of amplification. TCRdb analysed the reads with MiXCR anew, one entry per CDR3 protein. This table has tens of thousands of distinct CDR3 sequences, 20% to 25% appearing once. As to time point: after trial treatment. The treatment: LDRT plus nivolumab, ipilimumab, low-dose cyclophosphamide and aspirin (RACIN trial). Source: PBMCs, taken after low-dose radiotherapy plus immunotherapy. The receptors were sampled from a female donor with ovarian cancer.

This clonotype was observed at least ten times. The chain joins TRBV6-6 to TRBJ1-5; a weak D match, TRBD1 (5 bases). The CDR3 is 14 residues long. The V gene's germline CDR1 is MNHNY and CDR2 SVGAGI (reference sequence). V lost 10 bases, J lost 11 bases, and 24 bases lay in between. The CDR3 loop reads CATSPGGRGPAQHF. DNA of the CDR3: TGTGCCACATCACCGGGGGGTAGAGGTCCAGCCCAGCATTTT.

This clonotype was detected many times. The chain has TRBV4-1 and TRBJ2-5; D could derive from TRBD1 or TRBD2 (5 bases each). The germline gives CDR1 MGHRA, CDR2 YSYEKL. Trimming took off 0 bases at V and 2 bases at J, with 16 bases between the two ends. CDR3 size: 17 residues. This chain's CDR3 is CASSQDRAGRGQETQYF. The DNA for the CDR3 is TGCGCCAGCAGCCAAGATCGCGCGGGTAGGGGACAAGAGACCCAGTACTTC.

The chain combines TRBV6-2 or TRBV6-3 with TRBJ2-7, with 12 bases fitting TRBD2. The CDR3 covers 15 residues. Germline trimming cut 5 bases from V and 8 bases from J; bases unmatched to any gene: 10. In germline, CDR1 is MNHEY, CDR2 SVGEGT. The CDR3 protein is CASSGELAGGLKQYF. CDR3 sequence (DNA): TGTGCCAGCAGTGGCGAACTAGCGGGAGGTCTTAAGCAGTACTTC.

Turning to this clonotype: Being one base from a much bigger clone, this may be a read error. V is TRBV29-1 and J is TRBJ2-7, with TRBD2 as a possible D gene (5 bases). CDR3 length equals 11 residues. CDR1 is SQVTM, CDR2 ANQGSEA, per germline. V lost 7 bases to trimming and J lost 3 bases, with 10 bases between them. The DNA of the CDR3 is TGCAGCGATGATGAGGGCTACGAGCAGTACTTC. As protein: CSDDEGYEQYF.

This clonotype was seen repeatedly, ten times or more. The rearrangement links TRBV6-2 or TRBV6-3 to TRBJ1-1, with unresolved D. This CDR3 comprises 15 residues. Trimming cost V 4 bases and J 1 base, with 13 bases left between them. Per the germline V gene, CDR1 is MNHEY and CDR2 is SVGEGT. CDR3 in DNA: TGTGCCAGCAGTTCTCAGGCCATGGGGAACACTGAAGCTTTCTTT. It yields the protein CASSSQAMGNTEAFF.

V usage is TRBV2 and J usage is TRBJ2-5; TRBD1 might be the D (5 bases). The V and J ends lost 6 bases and 1 base respectively, with 9 bases between them. The germline V gene has CDR1 SNHLY and CDR2 FYNNEI. The CDR3 is made up of 13 amino acids. CDR3 amino acids: CASSLDSQETQYF. The DNA of the CDR3 is TGTGCCAGCAGCCTAGACAGCCAAGAGACCCAGTACTTC. Full variable domain (outside the CDR3, taken from reference TRBV2 and TRBJ2-5): EPEVTQTPSHQVTQMGQEVILRCVPISNHLYFYWYRQILGQKVEFLVSFYNNEISEKSEIFDDQFSVERPDGSNFTLKIRSTKLEDSAMYFCASSLDSQETQYFGPGTRLLVL.

This clonotype was seen ten or more times. This chain uses TRBV20-1 with TRBJ2-3; D unclear. The CDR3 extends over 15 amino acids. Germline values: CDR1 DFQATT, CDR2 SNEGSKA (reference sequence). V was trimmed by 5 bases and J by 1 base, leaving 16 bases between them. The CDR3 protein is CSAEDPRPGTDTQYF. The DNA for the CDR3 is TGCAGTGCTGAAGATCCCCGGCCGGGCACAGATACGCAGTATTTT.

This clonotype has just a few counts. This chain links TRBV21-1 with TRBJ2-7. TRBV21-1 counts as a pseudogene. The CDR3 has 14 residues. The CDR3 spells CASSKCHATYEQYF. The CDR3, as DNA: TGTGCCAGCAGCAAATGTCACGCCACCTACGAGCAGTACTTC.

In this sample, this clonotype turned up many times. The gene calls are TRBV12-3 or TRBV12-4 and TRBJ2-3; D is ambiguous. CDR3 length equals 16 residues. The V end was cut by 0 bases, the J end by 6 bases, with 16 bases between. CDR3 loop: CASSLALGSGSDTQYF. CDR3 sequence (DNA): TGTGCCAGCAGTTTAGCGCTGGGGTCGGGTTCCGATACGCAGTATTTT.

A few counts support this clonotype. The chain recombines TRBV28 with TRBJ2-7; weak D call: TRBD2 (6 bases). V was pared by 4 bases and J by 3 bases, with 16 bases between. CDR1 MDHEN and CDR2 SYDVKM come from the germline V gene. The CDR3 length is 15 residues. In nucleotides, the CDR3 is TGTGCCAGCAGTTCTCCCGGGAGTAAAGTCTACGAGCAGTACTTC. It is translated as CASSSPGSKVYEQYF.

Many counts were recorded for this clonotype. The chain is built from TRBV5-1 and TRBJ2-7; maybe TRBD1 (5 bases). The CDR3 is 16 residues long. Between the trimmed V and J ends, which lost 1 base and 2 bases, there was a span of 16 bases. The V gene's germline CDR1 is SGHRS and CDR2 YFSETQ. CDR3 amino acids: CASSLRSPGFAYEQYF. CDR3 sequence (DNA): TGCGCCAGCAGCTTGAGGTCACCAGGGTTTGCCTACGAGCAGTACTTC.

This clonotype has a count of ten or more. This chain joins TRBV6-2 or TRBV6-3 and TRBJ2-1; D tentatively reads TRBD1 or TRBD2 (7 bases each). Per germline, CDR1 MNHEY and CDR2 SVGEGT. CDR3 length: 15 amino acids. The V end lost 6 bases, the J end lost 6 bases, and 18 bases lay between the germline ends. The CDR3 region is CASSRSRGGLNEQFF. CDR3 DNA: TGTGCCAGCAGCCGTAGCAGGGGGGGTCTCAATGAGCAGTTCTTC.

This clonotype was counted ten times or more. CDR3: CAISESNRGQNGYTF. The CDR3, as DNA: TGTGCCATCAGTGAGTCGAATCGGGGGCAGAATGGCTACACCTTC. The chain carries TRBV10-3 and TRBJ1-2; a possible D gene is TRBD1 (6 bases). V was shortened by 0 bases and J by 6 bases, with 14 bases between the two germline ends. CDR1 ENHRY and CDR2 SYGVKD come from the germline V gene. CDR3 length: 15 residues.

This clonotype was seen ten or more times. The chain employs TRBV18 and TRBJ1-5; D uncertain. Between the trimmed V and J ends, which lost 3 bases and 6 bases, there was a span of 18 bases. This CDR3 is 16 amino acids long. The germline V gene has CDR1 KGHSH and CDR2 LQKENI. In DNA, the CDR3 is TGTGCCAGCTCACCTATACGGACGGTCGGAGGTCAGCCCCAGCATTTT. Translated: CASSPIRTVGGQPQHF.

This clonotype was observed at least ten times. The chain employs TRBV19 and TRBJ1-5; D possibly corresponds to TRBD1 (6 bases). Looked up from germline, CDR1 is LNHDA and CDR2 is SQIVND (reference sequence). The CDR3 has 13 amino acids. Trimming removed 5 bases from V and 6 bases from J, with 11 bases in between. The DNA for the CDR3 is TGTGCCAGTAGTCCGACAGGAACTCAGCCCCAGCATTTT. Residues: CASSPTGTQPQHF.

Ten or more counts support this clonotype. This chain links TRBV7-9 with TRBJ2-1, with D maybe TRBD2 (6 bases). V shed 5 bases and J shed 8 bases, with 16 bases lying between them. This CDR3 spans 14 amino acids. CDR1 and CDR2 (germline): SEHNR, FQNEAQ (reference sequence). The chain's CDR3 is CASSVRAGIHEQFF. CDR3 DNA: TGTGCCAGCAGCGTAAGGGCGGGAATCCATGAGCAGTTCTTC.

This clonotype showed up many times. The V and J genes are TRBV11-3 and TRBJ2-2; D not certain. From germline, CDR1 is SGHNT and CDR2 YENEEA. V dropped 0 bases and J dropped 5 bases, with 19 bases sitting between them. The CDR3 totals 18 residues. Written as DNA, the CDR3 is TGTGCCAGCAGCTTAGAAGGGCTAGGGATATCCCATACCGGGGAGCTGTTTTTT. Translating it yields CASSLEGLGISHTGELFF. Complete variable domain (other parts from reference TRBV11-3 and TRBJ2-2): EAGVVQSPRYKIIEKKQPVAFWCNPISGHNTLYWYLQNLGQGPELLIRYENEEAVDDSQLPKDRFSAERLKGVDSTLKIQPAELGDSAVYLCASSLEGLGISHTGELFFGEGSRLTVL.